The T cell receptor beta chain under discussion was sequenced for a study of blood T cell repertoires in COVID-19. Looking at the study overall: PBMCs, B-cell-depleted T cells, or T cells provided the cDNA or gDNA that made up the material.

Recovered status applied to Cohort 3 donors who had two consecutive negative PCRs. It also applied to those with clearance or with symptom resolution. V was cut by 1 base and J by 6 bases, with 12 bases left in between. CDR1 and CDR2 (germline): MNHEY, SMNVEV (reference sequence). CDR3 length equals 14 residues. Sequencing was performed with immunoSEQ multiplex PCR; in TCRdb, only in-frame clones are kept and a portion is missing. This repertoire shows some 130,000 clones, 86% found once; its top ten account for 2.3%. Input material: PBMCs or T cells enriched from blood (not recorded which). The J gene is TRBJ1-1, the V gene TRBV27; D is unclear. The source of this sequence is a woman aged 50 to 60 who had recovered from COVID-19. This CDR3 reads CASSLLGRHSEAFF. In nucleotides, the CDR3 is TGTGCCAGCAGTTTATTGGGCAGACATTCTGAAGCTTTCTTT.